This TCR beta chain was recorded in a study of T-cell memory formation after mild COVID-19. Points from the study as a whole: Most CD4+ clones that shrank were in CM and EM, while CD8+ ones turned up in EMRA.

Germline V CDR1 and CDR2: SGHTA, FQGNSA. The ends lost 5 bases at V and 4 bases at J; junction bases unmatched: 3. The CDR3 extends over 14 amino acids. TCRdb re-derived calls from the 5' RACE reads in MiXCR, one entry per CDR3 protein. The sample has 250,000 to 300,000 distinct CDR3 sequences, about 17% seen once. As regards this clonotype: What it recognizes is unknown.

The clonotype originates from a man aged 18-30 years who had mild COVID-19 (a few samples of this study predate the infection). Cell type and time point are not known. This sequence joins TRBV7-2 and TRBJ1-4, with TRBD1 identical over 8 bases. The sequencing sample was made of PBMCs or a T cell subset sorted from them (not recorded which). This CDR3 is CASSPDRGNEKLFF. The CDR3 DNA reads TGTGCCAGCAGCCCAGACAGGGGTAATGAAAAACTGTTTTTT.